Below are 13 T cell receptor beta chains sequenced from a single sample in a study of identical twins. Via MiXCR, TCRdb re-called the 5' RACE reads, giving one row per CDR3 protein. The sample includes 450,000 to 600,000 distinct CDR3 sequences, 20% to 25% of them seen just once. These records were also assigned to another study, of yellow fever vaccine responses in identical twins.

Sequencing was performed on CD4+ T cells sorted from blood. These receptors all come from a young woman in good health.

In this sample, this clonotype turned up a few times. The gene calls are TRBV20-1 and TRBJ1-2; possibly TRBD1 for D (6 bases). This CDR3 region has 14 residues. V was trimmed by 6 bases and J by 2 bases, leaving 16 bases between them. Germline values: CDR1 DFQATT, CDR2 SNEGSKA (reference sequence). For the CDR3, the DNA is TGCAGTGCCCCAGGGGTCGCCGAGAACTATGGCTACACCTTC. It encodes CSAPGVAENYGYTF.

The chain is built from TRBV18 and TRBJ1-3; maybe TRBD1 (5 bases). The CDR3 is 15 amino acids. Trimming shortened V by 3 bases and J by 0 bases, and 9 bases separated the two germline ends. CDR1 is KGHSH and CDR2 is LQKENI in the germline V gene. The CDR3 reads CASSPSGTSGNTIYF. CDR3 nucleotides: TGTGCCAGCTCACCTTCCGGGACCTCTGGAAACACCATATATTTT.

The rearrangement uses TRBV6-5 and TRBJ2-7; 11 nucleotides line up with TRBD2. This CDR3 spans 16 amino acids. CDR1 is MNHEY and CDR2 is SVGAGI in the germline V gene. The ends lost 2 bases at V and 3 bases at J; junction bases unmatched: 6. The CDR3, as DNA: TGTGCCAGCAGTTACACTCTAGCGGGAGGATACTACGAGCAGTACTTC. It specifies CASSYTLAGGYYEQYF.

This clonotype has only a few counts. The rearrangement links TRBV10-3 to TRBJ1-3; TRBD1 agrees at 10 bases. CDR1 is ENHRY and CDR2 is SYGVKD in the germline V gene. This CDR3 is 14 amino acids long. Trimming removed 7 bases from V and 5 bases from J; junction bases left unmatched: 5. The CDR3 DNA reads TGTGCCATCAACCCGGGACAGGGGAGAAACACCATATATTTT. Protein sequence: CAINPGQGRNTIYF.

This clonotype came up once. Germline is not matched at one junction end, which may reflect a read error. The CDR3 DNA follows: TGTGCCAGCAGCACATTCCGGGACAGGGCCGACTTC. It translates to CASSTFRDRADF. This sequence joins TRBV5-6 and TRBJ2-5; TRBD1 agrees at 9 bases. Germline-derived CDR1 and CDR2 are SGHDT and YYEEEE. The length of the CDR3 is 12 residues.

This clonotype was observed a handful of times. The CDR3 nucleotides are TGTGCCAGCAGTGGGCTCGAGAACACTGAAGCTTTCTTT. Its translation is CASSGLENTEAFF. The chain links TRBV28 to TRBJ1-1; D is uncertain. Deletions cut 5 bases from V and 1 base from J, with 8 bases between. The CDR3 consists of 13 residues. Per the germline V gene, CDR1 is MDHEN and CDR2 is SYDVKM.

The V and J genes are TRBV5-1 and TRBJ2-7; D is uncertain. Germline lookup yields CDR1 SGHRS and CDR2 YFSETQ. The ends were cut back, 0 bases at V and 3 bases at J, with 10 bases in the middle. The CDR3 loop spans 14 amino acids. The CDR3 DNA reads as TGCGCCAGCAGCTTGGATCCACCTTACTACGAGCAGTACTTC. Its protein product is CASSLDPPYYEQYF. Full variable domain (outside the CDR3, taken from reference TRBV5-1 and TRBJ2-7): KAGVTQTPRYLIKTRGQQVTLSCSPISGHRSVSWYQQTPGQGLQFLFEYFSETQRNKGNFPGRFSGRQFSNSRSEMNVSTLELGDSALYLCASSLDPPYYEQYFGPGTRLTVT.

This clonotype was seen a handful of times. The rearrangement uses TRBV6-1 and TRBJ2-5, with 12 nucleotides matching TRBD2. CDR1 and CDR2 (germline): MNHNS, SASEGT. The CDR3 consists of 16 residues. V dropped 6 bases and J dropped 1; count of bases not matched to a gene: 6. CDR3 region: CASSPRLAGVQETQYF. The CDR3 nucleotides are TGTGCCAGCAGCCCCAGACTAGCGGGAGTCCAAGAGACCCAGTACTTC.

The chain couples TRBV7-8 to TRBJ2-1; 8 bases agree with TRBD2. This CDR3 has 15 amino acids. Germline values: CDR1 SGHVS, CDR2 FQNEAQ. V shed 2 bases, J shed 5 bases, and the junction held 5 bases outside the gene matches. The DNA for the CDR3 is TGTGCCAGCAGCTTAAAACGACTAGCGAACAATGAGCAGTTCTTC. Encoded protein: CASSLKRLANNEQFF.

The chain combines TRBV25-1 with TRBJ2-1, with D unresolved. CDR3 length: 15 residues. Trimming left V 3 bases short and J 0 bases short, with 9 bases between. The germline gives CDR1 MGHDK, CDR2 SYGVNS. The CDR3 here is CASSDTRSSYNEQFF. CDR3 nucleotides: TGTGCCAGCAGTGATACCCGCAGCTCCTACAATGAGCAGTTCTTC.

The rearrangement uses TRBV4-1 and TRBJ2-2; 9 nucleotides line up with TRBD2. Per germline, CDR1 MGHRA and CDR2 YSYEKL. CDR3 length equals 15 residues. V dropped 1 base and J dropped 4; count of bases not matched to a gene: 1. In DNA, the CDR3 is TGCGCCAGCAGCCAAGGGCGGGGGGGCACCGGGGAGCTGTTTTTT. This translates into CASSQGRGGTGELFF.

This clonotype was seen a handful of times. This sequence joins TRBV7-9 and TRBJ1-5; D is unresolved. The CDR3 is 14 residues long. Germline V gene sequence: CDR1 SEHNR, CDR2 FQNEAQ (reference sequence). Trimming left V 3 bases short and J 1 base short, with 7 bases between. Here the CDR3 DNA reads TGTGCCAGCAGCTTTGGCAGCAGCAATCAGCCCCAGCATTTT. Amino acid sequence: CASSFGSSNQPQHF.

This clonotype showed up just a few times. V is TRBV10-3 and J is TRBJ2-1; D is uncertain. The CDR3 spans 17 residues. The germline V gene encodes CDR1 ENHRY and CDR2 SYGVKD. V dropped 2 bases and J dropped 0 bases, with 14 bases sitting between them. CDR3 residues: CAISEGLAFSSYNEQFF. The CDR3 bases are TGTGCCATCAGTGAGGGATTGGCATTCAGCTCCTACAATGAGCAGTTCTTC.